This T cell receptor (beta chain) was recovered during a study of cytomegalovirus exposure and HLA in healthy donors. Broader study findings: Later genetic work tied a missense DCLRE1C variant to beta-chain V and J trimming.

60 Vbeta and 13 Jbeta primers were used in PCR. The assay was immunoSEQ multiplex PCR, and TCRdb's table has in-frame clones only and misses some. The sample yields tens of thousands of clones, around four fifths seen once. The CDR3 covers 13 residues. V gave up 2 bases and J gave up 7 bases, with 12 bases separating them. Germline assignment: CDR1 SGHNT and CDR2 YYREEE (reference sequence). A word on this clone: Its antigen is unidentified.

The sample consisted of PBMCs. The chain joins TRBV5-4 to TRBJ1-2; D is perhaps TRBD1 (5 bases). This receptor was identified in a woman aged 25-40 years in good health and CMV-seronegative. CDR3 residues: CASSFPTGVGYTF. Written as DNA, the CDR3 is TGTGCCAGCAGCTTTCCAACGGGGGTTGGCTACACCTTC.